This T cell receptor (beta chain) originates from a study of T cells of healthy individuals. This CDR3 comprises 15 residues. V was shortened by 6 bases and J by 7 bases, with 16 bases between the two germline ends. Germline loops: CDR1 SGHTA, CDR2 FQGNSA. The table lists this clonotype with a few counts. TCRdb re-derived calls from the 5' RACE reads in MiXCR, one entry per CDR3 protein. The table has tens of thousands of distinct CDR3 sequences, about 5% seen once; the top ten hold about 7.5%. The J gene is TRBJ1-6, the V gene TRBV7-2; D is undetermined. The sequence derives from a female donor in good health. CDR3 sequence: CASRTDRPWNSPLHF. The CDR3 DNA reads TGTGCCAGCAGAACGGACCGTCCCTGGAATTCACCCCTCCACTTT. Full variable domain (remainder filled in from reference TRBV7-2 and TRBJ1-6): GAGVSQSPSNKVTEKGKDVELRCDPISGHTALYWYRQSLGQGLEFLIYFQGNSAPDKSGLPSDRFSAERTGGSVSTLTIQRTQQEDSAVYLCASRTDRPWNSPLHFGNGTRLTVT.